This is a list of T cell receptor beta chains from one sample in a study of cytomegalovirus exposure and HLA in healthy donors. Profiled with immunoSEQ multiplex PCR; TCRdb holds only in-frame clones, not every one. The table has about 160,000 clones, almost 80% seen once. Material: PBMCs. Receptor source: a young man in good health and CMV-seropositive. CDR3s include the opening cysteine and the closing phenylalanine or tryptophan. Only part of the rows carry a size: once, few, many, or a class if the clone is expanded.

V: TRBV27
J: TRBJ2-7
size: NA
CDR3: CASSLYAAGGPREQYF

V: TRBV7-9
J: TRBJ2-1
size: once
CDR3: CASSSVGLVNNEQFF

V: TRBV11-2
J: TRBJ2-1
size: NA
CDR3: CASISGMSYNEQFF

V: TRBV11-2
J: TRBJ1-2
size: NA
CDR3: CASSLDWGGDYGYTF

V: TRBV25-1
J: TRBJ1-6
size: NA
CDR3: CASSGREDNHSPLHF

V: TRBV28
J: TRBJ2-6
size: NA
CDR3: CATSGTGLSGANVLTF

V: TRBV6-1
J: TRBJ2-2
size: NA
CDR3: CASSEERPNTGELFF

V: TRBV6-1
J: TRBJ2-2
size: NA
CDR3: CAIWGDTGELFF

V: TRBV6-1
J: TRBJ1-4
size: NA
CDR3: CASNQGTTNEKLFF

V: TRBV7-2
J: TRBJ2-7
size: NA
CDR3: CASSSYVGDSYEQYF

V: TRBV5-1
J: TRBJ1-1
size: NA
CDR3: CASSLAGTGYTEAFF

V: TRBV27
J: TRBJ2-1
size: NA
CDR3: CASSSYGTSGGLALYNEQFF

V: TRBV11-2
J: TRBJ2-7
size: NA
CDR3: CASSSRTPPYEQYF